What follows describes a single T cell receptor beta chain. This entry is derived from a study of T cells in Graves' hyperthyroidism and ophthalmopathy. CDR1 and CDR2 (germline): DFQATT, SNEGSKA (reference sequence). Trimming removed 6 bases from V and 3 bases from J; junction bases left unmatched: 11. The CDR3 sequence is 15 residues long. Template material for amplifying TCR beta CDR3 regions consisted of RNA transcripts. A set of HTBI primers served as the primers for a first-round RT-PCR of the TCR CDR3. TCRdb recomputed calls from the multiplex PCR reads with MiXCR, one row per CDR3 protein. The sample carries around 580,000 distinct CDR3 sequences, around 17% recorded once.

The sample taken for sequencing was blood. The clonotype originates from a woman younger than 35 with Graves' hyperthyroidism. This rearrangement joins TRBV20-1 to TRBJ2-7, with 10 bases aligning to TRBD1. CDR3 protein: CSAQPSRTGGYEQYF. CDR3 DNA: TGCAGTGCCCAACCCTCCAGGACAGGGGGCTACGAGCAGTACTTC.